Below, 29 T cell receptor beta chains from the same sample are listed, as sequenced in a study of radiation and T cells in renal cell carcinoma. As for time point: blood 2 weeks post-SBRT. Documented treatment: 15 Gy SBRT to primary tumor, nephrectomy 4 weeks later. Sequenced by immunoSEQ multiplex PCR; TCRdb stores in-frame clones only, minus some. Among over 60,000 clones, around 85% were seen once, and the ten largest hold 20% to 25%. The specimen was blood, collected from a patient whose treatment included radiotherapy and nephrectomy. These receptors came from a woman aged 45-59 years with renal cell carcinoma.

The V and J genes are TRBV7-2 and TRBJ2-5, with D perhaps given as TRBD1 or TRBD2 (6 bases each). This CDR3 comprises 18 residues. The germline gives CDR1 SGHTA, CDR2 FQGNSA. Trimming cost V 1 base and J 2 bases, with 20 bases left between them. CDR3 in amino acids: CASSLVRQGGGGQETQYF. CDR3 DNA: TGTGCCAGCAGCTTAGTTCGGCAGGGAGGAGGGGGACAAGAGACCCAGTACTTC.

This chain links TRBV5-1 with TRBJ2-7, with no clear D. Trimming cost V 1 base and J 1 base, with 12 bases left between them. The CDR3 runs 15 residues. Germline CDR1 reads SGHRS; CDR2 reads YFSETQ. CDR3 in DNA: TGCGCCAGCAGCTTGATTCCCGGACCATCCTACGAGCAGTACTTC. This encodes CASSLIPGPSYEQYF.

The sample holds a few counts of this clone. The J gene is TRBJ2-7, the V gene TRBV11-2; 11 nucleotides match TRBD2. This CDR3 has 15 amino acids. Germline assignment: CDR1 SGHAT and CDR2 FQNNGV. V was pared by 5 bases and J by 0 bases, with 3 bases of the junction left unmatched. The CDR3 region is CASSQTSGISYEQYF. CDR3 sequence (DNA): TGTGCCAGCAGCCAGACTAGCGGGATCTCCTACGAGCAGTACTTC.

This clone was seen at least ten times. V and J are TRBV2 and TRBJ2-7; 7 nucleotides agree with TRBD2. This CDR3 has 14 residues. The V and J ends lost 6 bases and 0 bases, in that order; junction bases with no gene match: 5. In germline, CDR1 is SNHLY, CDR2 FYNNEI. The CDR3 here is CASRREASSYEQYF. In DNA, the CDR3 is TGTGCCAGCAGACGGGAGGCAAGCTCCTACGAGCAGTACTTC. The full variable domain, its missing parts supplied by reference TRBV2 and TRBJ2-7, is EPEVTQTPSHQVTQMGQEVILRCVPISNHLYFYWYRQILGQKVEFLVSFYNNEISEKSEIFDDQFSVERPDGSNFTLKIRSTKLEDSAMYFCASRREASSYEQYFGPGTRLTVT.

J is TRBJ1-4 and V is TRBV2; possible D gene TRBD1, 6 bases. The germline V and J ends were trimmed by 4 bases and 3 bases, with 12 bases remaining between them. Germline-derived CDR1 and CDR2 are SNHLY and FYNNEI. The CDR3 sequence is 15 residues long. CDR3 nucleotides: TGTGCCAGCAGTGCGCAGGGGCTGGCTAATGAAAAACTGTTTTTT. Encoded protein: CASSAQGLANEKLFF. Full variable domain (rest looked up from reference TRBV2 and TRBJ1-4): EPEVTQTPSHQVTQMGQEVILRCVPISNHLYFYWYRQILGQKVEFLVSFYNNEISEKSEIFDDQFSVERPDGSNFTLKIRSTKLEDSAMYFCASSAQGLANEKLFFGSGTQLSVL.

The chain recombines TRBV27 with TRBJ2-7; D gene uncertain. The germline gives CDR1 MNHEY, CDR2 SMNVEV (reference sequence). Trimming pared 3 bases from V and 2 bases from J, leaving 8 bases between. The CDR3 covers 13 residues. Here the CDR3 reads CASSFRGPYEQYF. The CDR3, as DNA: TGTGCCAGCAGTTTCCGCGGACCCTACGAGCAGTACTTC.

The gene calls are TRBV6-5 and TRBJ2-5, with D maybe TRBD1 (6 bases). The J call is in doubt because the DNA end fits TRBJ2-7 better. Germline loops: CDR1 MNHEY, CDR2 SVGAGI. The CDR3 is made up of 15 amino acids. In DNA, the CDR3 is TGTGCCAGCAGTTCCGGACAGCCTGGGGTGTACGAGCAGTACTTC. It specifies CASSSGQPGVYEQYF.

The V and J genes are TRBV19 and TRBJ1-3, with no clear D. The V and J ends lost 5 bases and 0 bases respectively, with 14 bases between them. The CDR3 is 16 residues long. Germline lookup yields CDR1 LNHDA and CDR2 SQIVND (reference sequence). Written as DNA, the CDR3 is TGTGCCAGTAGTGAAGGATTCGGTAACTCTGGAAACACCATATATTTT. It codes for CASSEGFGNSGNTIYF.

CDR3 DNA sequence: TGTGCCAGCAGTTTTACTAGCGGGGGGGGCCGCGAGCAGTACTTC. It yields the protein CASSFTSGGGREQYF. The V call is TRBV7-2, the J call TRBJ2-7; 13 nucleotides line up with TRBD2. Unmatched junction bases numbered 8, after V lost 6 bases and J lost 6 bases. The CDR3 runs 15 residues. Germline V gives CDR1 SGHTA, CDR2 FQGNSA.

This sequence joins TRBV19 and TRBJ2-2, with 11 bases lining up with TRBD2. The germline gives CDR1 LNHDA, CDR2 SQIVND (reference sequence). With 7 bases clipped from V and 6 bases from J, the junction kept 7 bases outside the gene matches. CDR3 size: 15 residues. As DNA, the CDR3 is TGTGCCAGTAACCCGACTAGCGGGACCGCCGGGGAGCTGTTTTTT. Translated: CASNPTSGTAGELFF.

The CDR3 sequence is CASSEGGTNEKLFF. CDR3 DNA: TGTGCCAGCAGCGAAGGGGGAACTAATGAAAAACTGTTTTTT. The chain uses TRBV9 and TRBJ1-4, with TRBD1 as a possible D gene (6 bases). Germline V gene lookup returns CDR1 SGDLS and CDR2 YYNGEE. The CDR3 is made up of 14 amino acids. V was cut by 3 bases and J by 1 base, with 7 bases left in between.

This sequence joins TRBV29-1 and TRBJ1-6; D is ambiguous. The CDR3 spans 13 residues. CDR1 is SQVTM and CDR2 is ANQGSEA in the germline V gene. V was shortened by 6 bases and J by 10 bases, with 16 bases between the two germline ends. CDR3 in amino acids: CSVMVRVNSPLHF. CDR3 coding DNA: TGCAGCGTAATGGTTAGGGTAAACTCACCCCTCCACTTT.

This clone was observed a handful of times. The chain combines TRBV19 with TRBJ2-7; D is tentatively TRBD1 or TRBD2 (5 bases each). V was clipped by 4 bases and J by 0 bases, with 22 bases between them. CDR3 length: 18 residues. The germline V gene encodes CDR1 LNHDA and CDR2 SQIVND (reference sequence). The CDR3 sequence: CASSRRTRLYYASYEQYF. The CDR3 coding sequence is TGTGCCAGTAGTAGACGGACACGACTATATTACGCCTCCTACGAGCAGTACTTC. The full variable domain, its missing parts supplied by reference TRBV19 and TRBJ2-7, is DGGITQSPKYLFRKEGQNVTLSCEQNLNHDAMYWYRQDPGQGLRLIYYSQIVNDFQKGDIAEGYSVSREKKESFPLTVTSAQKNPTAFYLCASSRRTRLYYASYEQYFGPGTRLTVT.

The rearrangement links TRBV11-2 to TRBJ1-5; TRBD1 aligns across 7 bases. The CDR3 has 15 residues. Trimming took 5 bases from V and 4 from J; bases not matched to a gene: 8. Germline V lookup: CDR1 SGHAT, CDR2 FQNNGV. CDR3 in amino acids: CASSPPGTVNQPQHF. CDR3 sequence (DNA): TGTGCCAGCAGCCCTCCGGGGACAGTTAATCAGCCCCAGCATTTT. Looking up the rest from reference TRBV11-2 and TRBJ1-5 gives the full variable domain: EAGVAQSPRYKIIEKRQSVAFWCNPISGHATLYWYQQILGQGPKLLIQFQNNGVVDDSQLPKDRFSAERLKGVDSTLKIQPAKLEDSAVYLCASSPPGTVNQPQHFGDGTRLSIL.

The genes are TRBV11-3 and TRBJ2-3; the match to TRBD2 covers 13 bases. The CDR3 totals 16 residues. In germline, CDR1 is SGHNT, CDR2 YENEEA. The junction had 1 base not matched to a gene; V was cut back by 3 bases and J by 1 base. The chain's CDR3 is CASSLGTSGGTDTQYF. CDR3 nucleotides: TGTGCCAGCAGCTTGGGGACTAGCGGGGGCACAGATACGCAGTATTTT.

The genes are TRBV6-1 and TRBJ2-3; D ambiguous. Trimming removed 7 bases at V and 1 base at J, with 12 bases between. CDR3 length: 14 amino acids. CDR1 is MNHNS, CDR2 SASEGT, per germline. The CDR3 nucleotides are TGTGCCAGCAAGCATTCCCTGGGCACAGATACGCAGTATTTT. This translates into CASKHSLGTDTQYF.

In this sample, this clone turned up a few times. The chain combines TRBV7-9 with TRBJ1-1; TRBD1 aligns across 7 bases. Unmatched junction bases numbered 5, after V lost 3 bases and J lost 1 base. CDR1 is SEHNR, CDR2 FQNEAQ, per germline (reference sequence). The CDR3 runs 15 residues. Here the CDR3 reads CASSLLGQANTEAFF. CDR3 DNA sequence: TGTGCCAGCAGCTTGCTAGGACAGGCGAACACTGAAGCTTTCTTT.

This chain joins TRBV16 and TRBJ1-2; D gene ambiguous. Trimming cost V 0 bases and J 6 bases, with 5 bases left between them. Germline V lookup: CDR1 KGHSY, CDR2 FQNENV. The CDR3 sequence is 12 residues long. The CDR3 DNA is TGTGCCAGCAGCCAATCAGGAGATGGCTACACCTTC. Amino acids: CASSQSGDGYTF.

V usage is TRBV4-1 and J usage is TRBJ1-6; 7 bases are a match to TRBD1. The CDR3 has 15 amino acids. The trim removed 4 bases at V and 9 bases at J, leaving 9 bases unmatched. In germline, CDR1 is MGHRA, CDR2 YSYEKL. As DNA, the CDR3 is TGCGCCAGCAGCCCAGCCCCACAGGGGCTTTCACCCCTCCACTTT. Protein product: CASSPAPQGLSPLHF.

The CDR3, as DNA: TGTGCCAGCAGCAAAGACCTTCCGGGACTAGCGGGACACCTCACAGATACGCAGTATTTT. The encoded protein is CASSKDLPGLAGHLTDTQYF. The chain recombines TRBV21-1 with TRBJ2-3; the table's D gene call, TRBD2, was not cross checked with the DNA. TRBV21-1 is described as a pseudogene. CDR3 length: 20 amino acids.

The genes are TRBV11-2 and TRBJ2-7; D might be TRBD2 (5 bases). The germline gives CDR1 SGHAT, CDR2 FQNNGV. There are 14 residues in the CDR3. Trimming removed 2 bases from V and 4 bases from J, with 12 bases in between. The chain's CDR3 is CASSLSSRFYEQYF. CDR3 nucleotides: TGTGCCAGCAGCTTATCTAGCCGGTTTTACGAGCAGTACTTC. Supplemented by reference TRBV11-2 and TRBJ2-7, the full variable domain reads EAGVAQSPRYKIIEKRQSVAFWCNPISGHATLYWYQQILGQGPKLLIQFQNNGVVDDSQLPKDRFSAERLKGVDSTLKIQPAKLEDSAVYLCASSLSSRFYEQYFGPGTRLTVT.

The chain joins TRBV6-6 to TRBJ2-7, with 9 bases matching TRBD1. The germline V gene encodes CDR1 MNHNY and CDR2 SVGAGI (reference sequence). The CDR3 totals 14 residues. V lost 6 bases to trimming and J lost 6 bases; unmatched junction nucleotides: 9. Written as DNA, the CDR3 is TGTGCCAGCAGCCATCGACAGGGGGGCAGCGAGCAGTACTTC. This translates into CASSHRQGGSEQYF.

V is TRBV4-2 and J is TRBJ1-1; 7 nucleotides line up with TRBD1. Germline assignment: CDR1 LGHNA and CDR2 YNFKEQ. J gave up 1 base and V 0 bases, and 11 bases lay outside the gene matches. This CDR3 has 18 amino acids. The CDR3 bases are TGTGCCAGCAGCCAAGATAAAGAGGCGGGACAGACGAACACTGAAGCTTTCTTT. This translates into CASSQDKEAGQTNTEAFF.

This clone was counted a single time. The V and J genes are TRBV18 and TRBJ2-1; 7 bases match TRBD2. J was trimmed by 8 bases and V by 4 bases; bases with no gene match: 14. CDR1 is KGHSH, CDR2 LQKENI, per germline. The CDR3 is made up of 16 amino acids. The chain's CDR3 is CASSLSRGGGEDEQFF. CDR3 nucleotide sequence: TGTGCCAGCTCACTTTCCCGGGGCGGGGGAGAGGATGAGCAGTTCTTC.

The rearrangement joins TRBV28 to TRBJ2-7; 11 positions match TRBD1. With V trimmed by 8 bases and J by 7 bases, 16 bases remained unmatched. The germline gives CDR1 MDHEN, CDR2 SYDVKM. The CDR3 loop spans 16 amino acids. In DNA form, the CDR3 reads TGTGCCAGCCTCCCGGGGGGGACAGGGGGGATATGGGAGCAGTACTTC. Protein sequence: CASLPGGTGGIWEQYF.

V gene TRBV28 combines with J gene TRBJ2-7; 9 bases agree with TRBD1. The germline CDR1 and CDR2 sequences are MDHEN and SYDVKM. The V segment lost 5 bases and the J segment 2 bases; nucleotides outside the gene matches: 4. The CDR3 totals 14 residues. The CDR3 coding sequence is TGTGCCAGCAGTGGGACAGGGAGGACCTACGAGCAGTACTTC. Translation gives CASSGTGRTYEQYF.

The V call is TRBV5-4, the J call TRBJ1-1; D uncertain. The CDR3 spans 13 residues. Trimming shortened V by 4 bases and J by 2 bases, and 9 bases separated the two germline ends. Per germline, CDR1 SGHNT and CDR2 YYREEE (reference sequence). CDR3 in DNA: TGTGCCAGCAGCCTTATCTCCAACACTGAAGCTTTCTTT. Amino acid sequence: CASSLISNTEAFF.

The rearrangement joins TRBV4-1 to TRBJ2-1; D might be TRBD2 (6 bases). The germline V and J ends were trimmed by 4 bases and 9 bases, with 22 bases remaining between them. Germline V gives CDR1 MGHRA, CDR2 YSYEKL. The CDR3 is 16 amino acids. CDR3 in DNA: TGCGCCAGCAGCCTGCGGGGAGTGGGATCATCCGCTGAGCAGTTCTTC. The encoded protein is CASSLRGVGSSAEQFF.

The rearrangement uses TRBV5-6 and TRBJ2-2; the D is unclear. This CDR3 comprises 14 residues. Germline CDR1 is SGHDT and CDR2 is YYEEEE. V was cut by 4 bases and J by 5 bases, with 12 bases left in between. The CDR3 reads CASSPRIQTGELFF. CDR3 DNA: TGTGCCAGCAGCCCCCGGATACAGACCGGGGAGCTGTTTTTT.